The T cell receptor beta chain described here comes from a study of blood T cell repertoires in COVID-19. In the study overall: COVID-19 samples collected from the United States, Italy and Spain covered acute and convalescent phases.

Enrolled through a virtual design, the participants were between roughly 18 and 90 years of age and came from around 25 US areas. Researchers sorted participants into cohorts using their self-reported clinical history. This clone was counted only a few times. Assay: immunoSEQ multiplex PCR; the TCRdb copy retains only in-frame clones and omits some. The sample consists of approximately 150,000 clones, around 79% of them appearing once. The TCR sequence derives from a woman in her seventies in a cohort exposed to, infected with or recovered from COVID-19 (not recorded which). The sample was PBMCs or T cells enriched from blood (not recorded which).

This chain's CDR3 is CASRLTGTPLETQYF. CDR3 coding DNA: TGCGCCAGCAGGCTGACAGGGACCCCTCTGGAGACCCAGTACTTC. V and J are TRBV4-1 and TRBJ2-5; 7 bases align to TRBD1. The germline gives CDR1 MGHRA, CDR2 YSYEKL. The CDR3 sequence is 15 residues long. Losses at the gene ends were 6 bases for V and 5 bases for J; bases not matched to a gene: 12.